The clone carrying this TCR beta chain has more than one count but fewer than ten. Its antigen is still unknown. Trimming at V came to 4 bases and at J to 4 bases, leaving 7 bases not matched to a gene. This CDR3 comprises 14 residues. The germline V gene has CDR1 SQVTM and CDR2 ANQGSEA. The sample belongs to a study of CD8+ T cells in alopecia areata. On the study more broadly: Tofacitinib was taken orally by treated patients, and the dose was 5 to 10 mg twice daily. Treatment ran 6 to 18 months, with 6 months of follow-up afterward. Study-wide results and limits: Relative to mice, TCR sharing across patients was less clear, a difference possibly HLA-related.

RNA extraction was followed by reverse transcription into cDNA, which acted as the sequencing template. Assay: immunoSEQ multiplex PCR; the TCRdb copy retains only in-frame clones and omits some. The data show more than 90,000 clones, with more than 30% seen just once and approximately 3% held by the top ten. The study team obtained lesional scalp punch biopsies and peripheral blood from alopecia areata patients. Sequenced sample: CD4+ T cells sorted from blood. The sequence was obtained from a human donor with alopecia areata. The chain uses TRBV29-1 and TRBJ2-1, with 7 nucleotides matching TRBD2. The CDR3 coding sequence is TGCAGCGTTGGTTTCGGGGGGAGTTACAATGAGCAGTTCTTC. It is translated as CSVGFGGSYNEQFF.